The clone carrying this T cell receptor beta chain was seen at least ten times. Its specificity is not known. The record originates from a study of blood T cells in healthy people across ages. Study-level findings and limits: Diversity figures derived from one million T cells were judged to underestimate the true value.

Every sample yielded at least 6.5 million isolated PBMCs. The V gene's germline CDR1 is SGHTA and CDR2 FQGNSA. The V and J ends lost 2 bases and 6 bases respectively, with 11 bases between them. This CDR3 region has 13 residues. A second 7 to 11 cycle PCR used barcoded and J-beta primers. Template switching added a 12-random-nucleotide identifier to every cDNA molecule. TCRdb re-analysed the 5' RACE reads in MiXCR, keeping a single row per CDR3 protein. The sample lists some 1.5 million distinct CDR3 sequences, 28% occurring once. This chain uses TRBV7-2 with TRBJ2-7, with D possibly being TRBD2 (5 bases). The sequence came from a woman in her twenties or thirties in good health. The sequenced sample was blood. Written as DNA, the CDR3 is TGTGCCAGCAGCTTACGTGGGAGAGGCGAGCAGTACTTC. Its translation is CASSLRGRGEQYF.